The text below deals with one T cell receptor (beta chain). Trimming took 1 base from V and 4 from J; bases not matched to a gene: 9. The CDR3 length is 16 residues. Germline loops: CDR1 KGHSY, CDR2 FQNENV. A multiplex PCR was run with 60 Vbeta primers and 13 Jbeta primers. The table came from immunoSEQ multiplex PCR; TCRdb's copy has only in-frame clones and leaves some out. The data hold approximately 130,000 clones, with over 65% observed a single time. The entry originates in a study of cytomegalovirus exposure and HLA in healthy donors. Sequenced sample: PBMCs. The rearrangement links TRBV16 to TRBJ1-2; 7 bases are a match to TRBD1. The clonotype comes from a woman aged 40 to 55 in good health and CMV-seronegative. CDR3 sequence: CASSQWGRTGPYGYTF. Written as DNA, the CDR3 is TGTGCCAGCAGCCAATGGGGGCGGACAGGACCCTATGGCTACACCTTC.